A single sample gave rise to the 32 T cell receptor beta chains below, sequenced in a study of sequential checkpoint blockade in melanoma. As to treatment: randomized to nivolumab then ipilimumab (arm A) or the reverse (arm B). Produced via immunoSEQ multiplex PCR; TCRdb's table is partial and in-frame only. The table records around 11,000 clones, more than 50% of them present only once. This material consisted of CD8+ T cells sorted from blood (inferred from file names), taken from a patient given nivolumab and ipilimumab in sequence. Receptors were obtained from a human donor with melanoma.

The chain is built from TRBV7-9 and TRBJ2-5, with 7 bases aligning to TRBD1. V gave up 5 bases and J gave up 3 bases; unmatched junction bases: 12. There are 16 residues in the CDR3. Germline V gene sequence: CDR1 SEHNR, CDR2 FQNEAQ (reference sequence). In DNA form, the CDR3 reads TGTGCCAGCAGCGCCTACCGGGACAGCACAAAAGAGACCCAGTACTTC. Protein product: CASSAYRDSTKETQYF.

The gene calls are TRBV13 and TRBJ1-1, with D possibly TRBD1 on 5 matching bases. The V and J ends lost 5 bases and 0 bases respectively, with 13 bases between them. In germline, CDR1 is PRHDT, CDR2 FYEKMQ (reference sequence). This CDR3 comprises 15 residues. This chain's CDR3 is CASSVKGLLNTEAFF. CDR3 nucleotides: TGTGCCAGCAGCGTAAAGGGGCTCCTGAACACTGAAGCTTTCTTT.

The chain has TRBV7-2 and TRBJ2-1; TRBD1 agrees at 7 bases. J gave up 5 bases and V 4 bases, and 11 bases lay outside the gene matches. The CDR3 is 16 amino acids. Per germline, CDR1 SGHTA and CDR2 FQGNSA. The CDR3: CASSSFPRQGDNEQFF. CDR3 nucleotide sequence: TGTGCCAGCAGCTCGTTTCCGCGACAGGGAGACAATGAGCAGTTCTTC. Full variable domain (missing parts from reference TRBV7-2 and TRBJ2-1): GAGVSQSPSNKVTEKGKDVELRCDPISGHTALYWYRQSLGQGLEFLIYFQGNSAPDKSGLPSDRFSAERTGGSVSTLTIQRTQQEDSAVYLCASSSFPRQGDNEQFFGPGTRLTVL.

This clone has just one count. This rearrangement joins TRBV9 to TRBJ1-5; D ambiguous. Per the germline V gene, CDR1 is SGDLS and CDR2 is YYNGEE. V lost 3 bases and J 0 bases, leaving 10 bases between the germline ends. CDR3 length equals 15 residues. DNA of the CDR3: TGTGCCAGCAGCGCTGGGCCGCTTAGCAATCAGCCCCAGCATTTT. Translated: CASSAGPLSNQPQHF.

This CDR3 reads CAWSDLRQVPGTQYF. The CDR3 nucleotides read TGTGCCTGGAGTGACCTCCGACAGGTCCCAGGGACCCAGTACTTC. V and J are TRBV30 and TRBJ2-5; D perhaps matches TRBD1 (6 bases). The germline gives CDR1 GTSNPN, CDR2 SVGIG (reference sequence). The V and J ends lost 1 base and 7 bases respectively, with 19 bases between them. The CDR3 covers 15 residues.

J is TRBJ1-6 and V is TRBV9; a weak D match, TRBD1 (6 bases). V lost 4 bases to trimming and J lost 7 bases, with 15 bases between them. CDR1 and CDR2 from the germline V gene are SGDLS and YYNGEE. The CDR3 has 15 residues. CDR3 in DNA: TGTGCCAGCAGCTTCAAAGACAGGCAGAATTCACCCCTCCACTTT. The encoded protein is CASSFKDRQNSPLHF.

Only a few counts were recorded for this clone. The germline gene is not matched at one end of the junction; a read error may be the cause. V is TRBV11-2 and J is TRBJ2-7, with 8 bases matching TRBD1. CDR1 and CDR2 from the germline V gene are SGHAT and FQNNGV. This CDR3 is 11 amino acids long. The CDR3, as DNA: TGTGCCAGCAGCGTCGGGACAGGCGTGTTTTTC. It translates to CASSVGTGVFF.

This chain joins TRBV28 and TRBJ2-7; 7 bases agree with TRBD2. After removal of 5 bases from V and 3 bases from J, the junction contained 4 bases not matched to a gene. CDR3 size: 13 residues. Germline loops: CDR1 MDHEN, CDR2 SYDVKM. CDR3 protein: CASSGGEIYEQYF. CDR3 nucleotides: TGTGCCAGCAGTGGGGGGGAGATCTACGAGCAGTACTTC. Full variable domain (outside the CDR3, taken from reference TRBV28 and TRBJ2-7): DVKVTQSSRYLVKRTGEKVFLECVQDMDHENMFWYRQDPGLGLRLIYFSYDVKMKEKGDIPEGYSVSREKKERFSLILESASTNQTSMYLCASSGGEIYEQYFGPGTRLTVT.

This chain connects TRBV30 to TRBJ2-7; 10 positions agree with TRBD2. The CDR3 is made up of 14 amino acids. Germline CDR1 reads GTSNPN; CDR2 reads SVGIG (reference sequence). The trim removed 8 bases at V and 3 bases at J, leaving 10 bases unmatched. DNA for the CDR3: TGTGCCAGTAGTACTAGCGGGGACTTCTACGAGCAGTACTTC. It translates to CASSTSGDFYEQYF.

V gene TRBV27 combines with J gene TRBJ1-5; D call uncertain. This CDR3 comprises 14 residues. Trimming stripped 4 bases from V and 7 bases from J, with 14 bases between. Germline V gene lookup returns CDR1 MNHEY and CDR2 SMNVEV (reference sequence). CDR3 amino acids: CASSSSFTTQPQHF. CDR3 in DNA: TGTGCCAGCAGTTCCAGTTTTACCACCCAGCCCCAGCATTTT.

CDR3 coding DNA: TGTGCCAGCAGCTTGGATGTGGCGGGGCTTAACAATGAGCAGTTCTTC. Amino acids: CASSLDVAGLNNEQFF. This chain joins TRBV5-6 and TRBJ2-1; D may be TRBD2 (6 bases). Germline values: CDR1 SGHDT, CDR2 YYEEEE. V lost 0 bases to trimming and J lost 5 bases, with 15 bases between them. The CDR3 covers 16 residues.

The genes are TRBV7-9 and TRBJ2-5; tentatively, D is TRBD1 (6 bases). The CDR3 has 16 amino acids. Germline V CDR1 and CDR2: SEHNR, FQNEAQ (reference sequence). V was cut by 6 bases and J by 3 bases, with 20 bases left in between. CDR3: CASRAPGGSGEETQYF. DNA for the CDR3: TGTGCCAGCAGGGCCCCTGGGGGCTCAGGGGAAGAGACCCAGTACTTC.

A single count supports this clone. The rearrangement joins TRBV27 to TRBJ2-1; the D gene is possibly TRBD2 (6 bases). The ends were cut back, 10 bases at V and 0 bases at J, with 13 bases in the middle. Germline CDR1 reads MNHEY; CDR2 reads SMNVEV (reference sequence). There are 14 residues in the CDR3. CDR3 sequence (DNA): TGTGCCACCACGGGGGTAAGCTCCTACAATGAGCAGTTCTTC. It encodes CATTGVSSYNEQFF.

This chain connects TRBV27 to TRBJ1-5; D gene unclear. Germline CDR1 MNHEY, CDR2 SMNVEV (reference sequence). This CDR3 comprises 13 residues. V lost 5 bases to trimming and J lost 7 bases, with 12 bases between them. The CDR3 sequence: CASSPDLSQPQHF. The CDR3 DNA follows: TGTGCCAGCAGTCCCGACTTGAGCCAGCCCCAGCATTTT.

The CDR3 nucleotides read TGCAGCGCTCTCGGGTCGACCGGGGAGCTGTTTTTT. Its translation: CSALGSTGELFF. V gene TRBV29-1 combines with J gene TRBJ2-2; D is ambiguous. The CDR3 has 12 amino acids. With 7 bases removed from V and 5 bases from J, the gap between germline ends came to 11 bases. Germline V lookup: CDR1 SQVTM, CDR2 ANQGSEA.

The J gene is TRBJ1-2, the V gene TRBV6-5, with no clear D. CDR1 is MNHEY, CDR2 SVGAGI, per germline. The CDR3 has 13 residues. The V end lost 7 bases, the J end lost 7 bases, and 16 bases lay between the germline ends. The CDR3: CASTLFPQSGYTF. The CDR3 DNA is TGTGCCAGCACCCTGTTCCCCCAGTCTGGCTACACCTTC.

The chain has TRBV5-5 and TRBJ2-7, with TRBD2 matching 7 bases. The V gene end was trimmed by 0 bases and the J gene end by 0 bases; junction bases not matched to a gene: 9. This CDR3 is 17 amino acids long. Germline CDR1 and CDR2: SGHKS and YYEKEE (reference sequence). CDR3 protein: CASSLENYSGYSYEQYF. CDR3 DNA sequence: TGTGCCAGCAGCTTGGAGAATTATAGCGGGTACTCCTACGAGCAGTACTTC.

V is TRBV5-1 and J is TRBJ1-5; no definite D call. The germline V gene encodes CDR1 SGHRS and CDR2 YFSETQ. The CDR3 has 15 residues. Trimming shortened V by 2 bases and J by 1 base, and 10 bases separated the two germline ends. The CDR3 DNA reads TGCGCCAGCAGCTTAAGAGGGTTGAGCAATCAGCCCCAGCATTTT. This translates into CASSLRGLSNQPQHF.

The chain's CDR3 is CASSLVWTGSFEDTEAFF. For the CDR3, the DNA is TGTGCCAGCAGCTTAGTGTGGACAGGGAGCTTCGAGGACACTGAAGCTTTCTTT. This rearrangement joins TRBV7-9 to TRBJ1-1; 8 bases align to TRBD1. CDR3 length equals 18 residues. V shed 1 base, J shed 3 bases, and the junction held 13 bases outside the gene matches. Germline loops: CDR1 SEHNR, CDR2 FQNEAQ (reference sequence).

The V gene is TRBV5-1, the J gene TRBJ2-7; maybe TRBD2 (6 bases). V was shortened by 4 bases and J by 2 bases, with 13 bases between the two germline ends. Germline V gene data show CDR1 as SGHRS and CDR2 as YFSETQ. This CDR3 comprises 14 residues. This CDR3 is CASSGGGSPYEQYF. The CDR3, as DNA: TGCGCCAGCAGCGGCGGAGGGAGCCCCTACGAGCAGTACTTC.

A word on this clone: Other DNA sequences from this sample encode an identical CDR3 as well. The V gene is TRBV29-1, the J gene TRBJ2-6; TRBD1 aligns across 9 bases. V trimming: 4 bases; J trimming: 0 bases; junction bases outside the gene matches: 4. This CDR3 has 16 residues. Germline CDR1 SQVTM, CDR2 ANQGSEA. CDR3 nucleotides: TGCAGCGTTGGAGGGACAGGGCCCTCTGGGGCCAACGTCCTGACTTTC. Residues: CSVGGTGPSGANVLTF.

The CDR3 is CATAAGTGASYEQYF. Here the CDR3 DNA reads TGTGCCACGGCCGCCGGGACAGGGGCCAGCTACGAGCAGTACTTC. The chain has TRBV19 and TRBJ2-7; 10 nucleotides line up with TRBD1. The CDR3 spans 15 residues. CDR1 and CDR2 (germline): LNHDA, SQIVND (reference sequence). The ends lost 10 bases at V and 3 bases at J; junction bases unmatched: 12.

The rearrangement joins TRBV14 to TRBJ2-3; D is undetermined. Germline V CDR1 and CDR2: SGHDN, FVKESK. This CDR3 contains 15 residues. Trimming pared 0 bases from V and 5 bases from J, leaving 12 bases between. The CDR3 reads CASSQEADGQDTQYF. The CDR3 nucleotides are TGTGCCAGCAGCCAAGAGGCAGATGGGCAAGATACGCAGTATTTT.

The chain carries TRBV10-3 and TRBJ2-5; weak D call: TRBD1 (5 bases). Trimming took 10 bases from V and 5 from J, leaving 17 bases between them. The CDR3 length is 13 residues. The germline CDR1 and CDR2 sequences are ENHRY and SYGVKD. CDR3 nucleotides: TGTGCCACCGCTGAAACAGGTTTCGAGACCCAGTACTTC. Its protein product is CATAETGFETQYF.

This clone was counted only a few times. The V call is TRBV4-3, the J call TRBJ1-2; TRBD1 agrees at 8 bases. Germline V lookup: CDR1 LGHNA, CDR2 YSLEER. After removal of 1 base from V and 7 bases from J, the junction contained 8 bases not matched to a gene. This CDR3 spans 15 amino acids. CDR3 loop: CASSQGVAGGFGYTF. The DNA for the CDR3 is TGCGCCAGCAGCCAAGGGGTCGCAGGGGGCTTTGGCTACACCTTC.

The chain joins TRBV7-9 to TRBJ2-3; 9 nucleotides line up with TRBD1. Germline CDR1 reads SEHNR; CDR2 reads FQNEAQ (reference sequence). V was clipped by 5 bases and J by 0 bases; unmatched bases: 15. The CDR3 sequence is 19 residues long. The CDR3, as DNA: TGTGCCAGCAGCCCACCCGGGGGTAGGACAGGGGACAGCACAGATACGCAGTATTTT. Translated: CASSPPGGRTGDSTDTQYF. The variable domain in full, with the rest retrieved from reference TRBV7-9 and TRBJ2-3, is DTGVSQNPRHKITKRGQNVTFRCDPISEHNRLYWYRQTLGQGPEFLTYFQNEAQLEKSRLLSDRFSAERPKGSFSTLEIQRTEQGDSAMYLCASSPPGGRTGDSTDTQYFGPGTRLTVL.

This chain links TRBV7-9 with TRBJ1-2, with TRBD1 identical over 10 bases. Germline V gives CDR1 SEHNR, CDR2 FQNEAQ (reference sequence). Trimming cost V 5 bases and J 8 bases; bases outside gene matches: 8. This CDR3 region has 14 residues. The DNA of the CDR3 is TGTGCCAGCAGCCCGGGACAGGGGAGTGAAGGCTACACCTTC. Protein: CASSPGQGSEGYTF.

This chain joins TRBV30 and TRBJ2-1; 7 nucleotides line up with TRBD2. J gave up 10 bases and V 0 bases, and 3 bases lay outside the gene matches. The CDR3 contains 12 residues. Per the germline V gene, CDR1 is GTSNPN and CDR2 is SVGIG (reference sequence). The CDR3 loop reads CAWSVLSGEQFF. For the CDR3, the DNA is TGTGCCTGGAGTGTACTTAGCGGGGAGCAGTTCTTC.

This chain uses TRBV5-4 with TRBJ2-7; TRBD2 agrees at 9 bases. V shed 4 bases and J 1 base; nucleotides not matched to a gene: 6. The CDR3 runs to 15 residues. Per the germline V gene, CDR1 is SGHNT and CDR2 is YYREEE (reference sequence). The CDR3 sequence is CASSQETSGSYEQYF. The DNA of the CDR3 is TGTGCCAGCAGCCAAGAGACTAGCGGTTCCTACGAGCAGTACTTC.

V and J are TRBV11-2 and TRBJ2-2, with TRBD1 matching over 10 bases. Germline CDR1 reads SGHAT; CDR2 reads FQNNGV. Trimming at V came to 8 bases and at J to 5 bases, leaving 8 bases not matched to a gene. This CDR3 comprises 15 residues. In DNA form, the CDR3 reads TGTGCCAGCTTCCCGGGACAGGGGTTGACCGGGGAGCTGTTTTTT. Encoded protein: CASFPGQGLTGELFF.

This clone was counted once. This sequence joins TRBV7-2 and TRBJ1-1; D is possibly TRBD1 (6 bases). This CDR3 spans 13 amino acids. Germline V CDR1 and CDR2: SGHTA, FQGNSA. Trimming pared 6 bases from V and 6 bases from J, leaving 14 bases between. The DNA of the CDR3 is TGTGCCAGCAGGGGCGGGGGGGCTCCTGAAGCTTTCTTT. Protein: CASRGGGAPEAFF. Looking up the rest from reference TRBV7-2 and TRBJ1-1 gives the full variable domain: GAGVSQSPSNKVTEKGKDVELRCDPISGHTALYWYRQSLGQGLEFLIYFQGNSAPDKSGLPSDRFSAERTGGSVSTLTIQRTQQEDSAVYLCASRGGGAPEAFFGQGTRLTVV.

The genes are TRBV27 and TRBJ2-7, with TRBD1 matching over 8 bases. CDR3 length equals 13 residues. V lost 8 bases to trimming and J lost 0 bases; unmatched junction nucleotides: 3. CDR1 and CDR2 (germline): MNHEY, SMNVEV (reference sequence). CDR3 residues: CASGQGPSYEQYF. DNA of the CDR3: TGTGCCAGCGGACAGGGCCCCTCCTACGAGCAGTACTTC.